This TCR beta chain originates from a study of response to subunit inactivated influenza vaccine. This clonotype has only a few counts. Its antigen remains unidentified. Broader study findings: The authors offered the suggestion that each seasonal influenza vaccination recruits few new T cells.

TCRdb fed the RT-PCR reads into MiXCR, producing one record per CDR3 protein. The sample lists about 500,000 distinct CDR3 sequences, 15% to 20% occurring once. V was pared by 2 bases and J by 1 base, with 12 bases between. The CDR3 length is 16 residues. The receptor comes from a man in his fifties or sixties who received an inactivated influenza vaccine. V and J are TRBV12-3 or TRBV12-4 and TRBJ2-4; D may be TRBD1 (5 bases). Source: CD4+ T cells sorted from PBMCs, taken less than 30 months after vaccination. CDR3 protein: CASSLSRVDAKNIQYF. CDR3 bases: TGTGCCAGCAGTTTATCCAGGGTGGATGCCAAAAACATTCAGTACTTC.